This section outlines one TCR beta chain sequence together with its context. Its antigen is not identified. The data were obtained in a study of vaccination effects on CD4 cells after COVID-19. V lost 2 bases and J lost 2, with 15 bases in between. Germline CDR1 MNHEY, CDR2 SVGEGT. The CDR3 length is 16 residues. Before any sequencing was done, the ViraFEST assay used viral peptide pools to expand antigen-specific CD4+ T cells. Isolation of CD4+ T cells took place after 10 to 11 days of culture. The participants, recipients of two vaccine doses, got either BNT162b2 or mRNA-1273. Around 2.2 million PBMC were seeded per well and grown in the presence of roughly 10 IU/ml IL-2 and 10 ug/ml peptides. Generated by immunoSEQ multiplex PCR, the TCRdb table keeps only in-frame clones and is missing some. The sample has tens of thousands of clones, 65% to 75% seen once.

The sequence came from a human donor who received a COVID-19 vaccine. The chain is built from TRBV6-2 or TRBV6-3 and TRBJ2-5; D ambiguous. The specimen was CD4+ T cells from PBMCs cultured with HCoV-OC43 spike peptides, collected after COVID-19 vaccination. Noted subset: HCoV-OC43 spike overlapping peptide pool stimulation. CDR3 in DNA: TGTGCCAGCAGTTACGTAAGTGGAAAAGATCAAGAGACCCAGTACTTC. This sequence encodes CASSYVSGKDQETQYF.